This TCR beta chain is drawn from a study of cytomegalovirus exposure and HLA in healthy donors. Overall study results and limits: It was 164 TCR beta chains that were listed as cytomegalovirus-associated. The majority of TCR sequences were rare, yet some public TCRs appeared in many donors. The authors confirmed in vitro that three CMV-associated chains were specific for CMV antigens.

About this clone: The antigen is undetermined.

CDR1 and CDR2 (germline): MDHEN, SYDVKM. The CDR3 loop spans 12 amino acids. Trimming cost V 2 bases and J 11 bases, with 12 bases left between them. TCRdb's table, derived via immunoSEQ multiplex PCR, lists solely in-frame clones and lacks some. Of roughly 200,000 clones in the sample, around nine tenths were seen once. The donors were in the roughly 120-subject validation cohort, distinct from the roughly 670-subject first cohort. Material: PBMCs. This TCR was recovered from a young man in good health and CMV-seropositive. The genes are TRBV28 and TRBJ1-1; maybe TRBD1 (5 bases). CDR3 coding DNA: TGTGCCAGCAGTTTAGGAGGGGCAGAGGCTTTCTTT. It is translated as CASSLGGAEAFF.